This TCR beta chain was recovered during a study of post-analysis software for immune sequencing data (dated by TCRdb to 2015 to 2017). Some background on the complete study: Relapsing-remitting, secondary progressive and progressive-relapsing multiple sclerosis were recorded as disease courses, and subtype annotation was lacking for some patients. Patient repertoires were compared against roughly 12 previously published healthy control repertoires from donors aged about 6 to 27 years. A subset of samples was prepared in parallel using single-end sample barcoding, then pooled and co-amplified after Illumina adapter ligation.

Worth noting for this clonotype: Its binding antigen is unknown. No much larger clonotype is one base removed from it; base qualities were not supplied.

To demonstrate the VDJtools post-analysis software, TCR beta repertoires were profiled from the peripheral blood of more than 10 young patients with multiple sclerosis. The patients with multiple sclerosis were children and adolescents between about 6 and 15 years of age. Its CDR3 holds 16 amino acids, cysteine through phenylalanine. Here the CDR3 DNA is all that survives: 48 bases in frame from base 1. Taken from the germline V gene (reference sequence), the CDR1 and CDR2 loops are MNHNY and SVGAGI. Trimming leaves V shorter by 8 bases and J shorter by 5 bases, with the junction holding 11 bases beyond the gene matches. Overall study outcomes, separate from this receptor: Strong co-clustering of samples prepared in the same batch was shown by direct clustering with F measure, prompting a batch-effect correction. Patients showed significantly higher frequencies than controls for five TRBV segments, among them TRBV5-6, TRBV5-1 and TRBV20-1. Normalized Chao1 diversity was significantly lower in multiple sclerosis patients than controls, suggesting substantial peripheral T-cell clonal expansion. The multiple sclerosis patient group was slightly younger than the control group.

The library relied on PCR. TCRdb shows the sequencer as Illumina HiSeq 2500. Unique molecular identifiers were incorporated into TCR beta cDNA libraries to reduce PCR and sequencing biases. Some 500,000 cDNA molecules were obtained per 1 to 10 million input T cells, so each molecule approximated one T cell. The patient libraries were prepared and sequenced using the same protocol as the earlier healthy control dataset. Within a given batch, samples were prepared together, multiplexed and sequenced on the same HiSeq lane. The authors' pipeline ran thus. MIGEC handled the raw barcoded reads, throwing out single-read molecular identifier groups before consensus assembly and CDR3 extraction. VDJtools was used for post-analysis of the clonotype tables, and diversity was normalized by down-sampling every dataset to the size of the smallest sample. Repertoire overlap clustering matched CDR3 amino acid but not nucleotide sequences to correct batch-related cross-sample contamination. TCRdb trimmed the raw reads at Q25, called clones with MiXCR and kept productive beta chains. Every CDR3 protein is listed once, alongside the most common genes and DNA of its rows. The V and J calls shown here were made by TCRdb, not taken from the authors' results. Within this sample are fewer than 850,000 distinct CDR3 sequences, with just under 30% of them counted one time only. Roughly 0.57% of the sample is held by the ten biggest clonotypes.

This sequence uses TRBV6-6 and TRBJ2-3, with TRBD2 matching 12 junction bases. The sample taken for sequencing was blood. The source of this sequence is a girl aged 5 to 17 with multiple sclerosis. The CDR3 has the sequence CASASSGRAWKDTQYF. DNA sequence: TGTGCCAGCGCCTCTAGCGGGAGGGCCTGGAAAGATACGCAGTATTTT.